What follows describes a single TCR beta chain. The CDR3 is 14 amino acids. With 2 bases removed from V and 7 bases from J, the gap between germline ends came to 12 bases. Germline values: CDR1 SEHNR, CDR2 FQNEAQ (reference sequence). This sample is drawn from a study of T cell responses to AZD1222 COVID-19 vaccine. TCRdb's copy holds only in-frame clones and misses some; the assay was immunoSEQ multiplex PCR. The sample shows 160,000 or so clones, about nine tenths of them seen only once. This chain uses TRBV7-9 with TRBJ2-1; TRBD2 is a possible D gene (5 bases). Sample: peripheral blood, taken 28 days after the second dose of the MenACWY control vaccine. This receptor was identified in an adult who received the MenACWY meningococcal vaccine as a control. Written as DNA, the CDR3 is TGTGCCAGCAGCTTAAGCGGACTTAGGAATGAGCAGTTCTTC. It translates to CASSLSGLRNEQFF. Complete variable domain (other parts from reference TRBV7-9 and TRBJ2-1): DTGVSQNPRHKITKRGQNVTFRCDPISEHNRLYWYRQTLGQGPEFLTYFQNEAQLEKSRLLSDRFSAERPKGSFSTLEIQRTEQGDSAMYLCASSLSGLRNEQFFGPGTRLTVL.